The 17 T cell receptor beta chains below were found in one sample sequenced in a study of T cells in Graves' hyperthyroidism and ophthalmopathy. The investigators amplified TCR beta CDR3 regions from RNA transcripts. When the TCR CDR3 underwent first-round RT-PCR, the HTBI primer set was used. Via MiXCR, TCRdb re-called the multiplex PCR reads, giving one row per CDR3 protein. This table has around 380,000 distinct CDR3 sequences, approximately 15% appearing once. The specimen sequenced was blood. Receptors were obtained from a man between 25 and 39 years old with Graves' hyperthyroidism that later progressed to Graves' ophthalmopathy.

This clonotype has ten or more counts. The genes are TRBV20-1 and TRBJ2-7, with D tentatively TRBD1 or TRBD2 (5 bases each). Trimming took off 4 bases at V and 0 bases at J, with 13 bases between the two ends. Germline CDR1 DFQATT, CDR2 SNEGSKA (reference sequence). The CDR3 sequence is 14 residues long. The CDR3 region has the DNA TGCAGTGCTACCTCGGGACGGAACTCCTACGAGCAGTACTTC. It translates to CSATSGRNSYEQYF.

With respect to this clonotype: Sequence at one end of the junction differs from germline and may be a read error. This chain uses TRBV5-6 with TRBJ2-1; TRBD2 matches at 13 bases. Germline V lookup: CDR1 SGHDT, CDR2 YYEEEE. This CDR3 spans 14 amino acids. The CDR3 nucleotides read TGTGCCAGCAGCTTAACTAGCGGGGGGGCATTGCGACTCTTC. Protein product: CASSLTSGGALRLF.

This clonotype has at least ten counts. V gene TRBV7-9 combines with J gene TRBJ2-3; TRBD1 matches 8 bases. The CDR3 is 17 residues long. With V trimmed by 4 bases and J by 4 bases, 13 bases remained unmatched. CDR1 SEHNR and CDR2 FQNEAQ come from the germline V gene (reference sequence). CDR3 nucleotide sequence: TGTGCCAGCAGCTCTATCTCCGGGACAGGTTTACCAGATACGCAGTATTTT. This encodes CASSSISGTGLPDTQYF.

This clonotype has just a few counts. This chain connects TRBV24-1 to TRBJ2-5; no definite D call. Looked up from germline, CDR1 is KGHDR and CDR2 is SFDVKD. With 4 bases removed from V and 3 bases from J, the gap between germline ends came to 14 bases. The CDR3 length is 15 residues. The CDR3: CATSDASGPKETQYF. The CDR3 DNA reads TGTGCCACCAGTGACGCTTCGGGCCCCAAAGAGACCCAGTACTTC.

The sample holds many counts of this clonotype. DNA of the CDR3: TGCGCCAGCAGCTTGGGGTTGTTATCCGACGAGCAGTACTTC. It codes for CASSLGLLSDEQYF. The chain combines TRBV5-1 with TRBJ2-7; no reliable D call. CDR3 length: 14 amino acids. CDR1 SGHRS and CDR2 YFSETQ come from the germline V gene. Trimming left V 0 bases short and J 5 bases short, with 12 bases between.

This clonotype was counted ten times or more. The chain employs TRBV28 and TRBJ1-5; D is unresolved. This CDR3 spans 15 amino acids. Trimming removed 4 bases at V and 6 bases at J, with 16 bases between. Germline V CDR1 and CDR2: MDHEN, SYDVKM. The CDR3, as DNA: TGTGCCAGCAGTTCCGATGAAGACCCGAGTCAGCCCCAGCATTTT. Translated, it gives CASSSDEDPSQPQHF. Using reference TRBV28 and TRBJ1-5 for the parts outside the CDR3, the full variable domain is DVKVTQSSRYLVKRTGEKVFLECVQDMDHENMFWYRQDPGLGLRLIYFSYDVKMKEKGDIPEGYSVSREKKERFSLILESASTNQTSMYLCASSSDEDPSQPQHFGDGTRLSIL.

The chain carries TRBV20-1 and TRBJ2-1; TRBD1 or TRBD2 may be the D gene (5 bases each). The V gene lost 8 bases and the J gene lost 0 bases, with 17 bases spanning the gap. The CDR3 consists of 15 residues. Germline CDR1 reads DFQATT; CDR2 reads SNEGSKA (reference sequence). CDR3 loop: CSPLQWGSSYNEQFF. In DNA, the CDR3 is TGCAGTCCCCTCCAATGGGGGAGCTCCTACAATGAGCAGTTCTTC.

The rearrangement uses TRBV19 and TRBJ2-2, with D possibly being TRBD2 (6 bases). V lost 7 bases and J 1 base, leaving 13 bases between the germline ends. The CDR3 has 15 residues. The germline CDR1 and CDR2 sequences are LNHDA and SQIVND (reference sequence). CDR3: CASNQRAGNTGELFF. CDR3 nucleotides: TGTGCCAGTAACCAGCGGGCGGGGAACACCGGGGAGCTGTTTTTT.

The chain joins TRBV6-6 to TRBJ1-5, with 7 bases lining up with TRBD1. V gave up 0 bases and J gave up 9 bases; unmatched junction bases: 11. Germline lookup yields CDR1 MNHNY and CDR2 SVGAGI (reference sequence). The CDR3 has 16 amino acids. The CDR3: CASSYSAGGGLGPQHF. CDR3 in DNA: TGTGCCAGCAGTTACTCGGCAGGGGGAGGCTTAGGGCCCCAGCATTTT.

This clonotype has only a few counts. V is TRBV6-2 or TRBV6-3 and J is TRBJ2-7, with unresolved D. Germline-derived CDR1 and CDR2 are MNHEY and SVGEGT. This CDR3 has 12 amino acids. V dropped 0 bases and J dropped 5 bases, with 5 bases sitting between them. The DNA for the CDR3 is TGTGCCAGCAGTTACTCAACGCACGAGCAGTACTTC. It yields the protein CASSYSTHEQYF.

This clonotype appeared a few times. The chain couples TRBV5-1 to TRBJ2-1, with D uncertain. The CDR3 spans 15 residues. The V end was cut by 0 bases, the J end by 3 bases, with 10 bases between. The germline CDR1 and CDR2 sequences are SGHRS and YFSETQ. For the CDR3, the DNA is TGCGCCAGCAGCTTGGACCCGGACCACTACAATGAGCAGTTCTTC. Amino acids: CASSLDPDHYNEQFF.

This clonotype was observed many times. The chain carries TRBV6-1 and TRBJ2-2, with a weak D call TRBD1 (6 bases). The CDR3 has 15 amino acids. The germline V and J ends were trimmed by 5 bases and 0 bases, with 10 bases remaining between them. Germline CDR1 reads MNHNS; CDR2 reads SASEGT. CDR3 coding DNA: TGTGCCAGCAGTAGACAGGACGCGAACACCGGGGAGCTGTTTTTT. Its translation is CASSRQDANTGELFF.

At least ten counts were recorded for this clonotype. The CDR3 sequence is CASSLEALGTQYF. The CDR3 DNA reads as TGTGCCAGCAGCTTAGAGGCCCTCGGGACCCAGTACTTC. The V call is TRBV11-2, the J call TRBJ2-5; the D is unclear. This CDR3 contains 13 residues. Germline CDR1 SGHAT, CDR2 FQNNGV. The V end was cut by 0 bases, the J end by 7 bases, with 9 bases between.

This clonotype appeared many times. The chain combines TRBV4-1 with TRBJ2-5, with unresolved D. Trimming left V 0 bases short and J 2 bases short, with 10 bases between. CDR1 and CDR2 (germline): MGHRA, YSYEKL. The CDR3 is 15 residues long. CDR3 residues: CASSQDGAGQETQYF. The CDR3 DNA follows: TGCGCCAGCAGCCAAGATGGTGCAGGACAAGAGACCCAGTACTTC.

This clonotype came up many times. This chain connects TRBV7-9 to TRBJ2-7; 10 nucleotides match TRBD2. V shed 6 bases and J 4 bases; nucleotides not matched to a gene: 9. CDR1 SEHNR and CDR2 FQNEAQ come from the germline V gene (reference sequence). The CDR3 covers 15 residues. CDR3 sequence (DNA): TGTGCCAGCAGTCTAAGCGGGGGGGCCAGTTACGAGCAGTACTTC. Translation gives CASSLSGGASYEQYF.

This clonotype was found many times. The V gene is TRBV5-1, the J gene TRBJ1-4; perhaps TRBD1 as D (6 bases). V lost 1 base and J lost 7, with 14 bases in between. The CDR3 has 15 amino acids. Germline CDR1 and CDR2: SGHRS and YFSETQ. The CDR3 coding sequence is TGCGCCAGCAGCTTGACGAGGGGGGGTGCTGAAAAACTGTTTTTT. Protein product: CASSLTRGGAEKLFF.

This clonotype was counted a few times. The gene calls are TRBV4-1 and TRBJ1-2, with D possibly TRBD1 on 6 matching bases. Trimming left V 2 bases short and J 0 bases short, with 16 bases between. CDR1 is MGHRA and CDR2 is YSYEKL in the germline V gene. The CDR3 runs to 17 residues. CDR3 region: CASSQPGRGRSNYGYTF. The CDR3, as DNA: TGCGCCAGCAGCCAACCCGGCCGGGGGCGTTCTAACTATGGCTACACCTTC.